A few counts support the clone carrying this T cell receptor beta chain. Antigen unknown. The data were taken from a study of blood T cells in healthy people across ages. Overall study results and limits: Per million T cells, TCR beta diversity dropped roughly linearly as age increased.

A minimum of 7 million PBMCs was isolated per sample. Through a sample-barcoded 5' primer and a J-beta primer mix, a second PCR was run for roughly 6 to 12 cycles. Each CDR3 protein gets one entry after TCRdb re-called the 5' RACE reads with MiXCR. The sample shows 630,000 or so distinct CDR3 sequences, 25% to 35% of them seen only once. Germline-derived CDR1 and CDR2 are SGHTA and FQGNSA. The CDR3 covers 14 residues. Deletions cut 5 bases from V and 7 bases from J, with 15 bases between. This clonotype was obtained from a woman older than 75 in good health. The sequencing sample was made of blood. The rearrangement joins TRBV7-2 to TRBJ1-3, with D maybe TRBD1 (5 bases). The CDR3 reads CASSPSGDLNTIYF. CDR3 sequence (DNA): TGTGCCAGCAGCCCGTCTGGGGACTTGAACACCATATATTTT.